Listed below are T cell receptor beta chains from one sample, sequenced in a study of shared clonotypes between healthy human individuals. Some clones are missing from TCRdb's copy, which holds only in-frame ones; the method was immunoSEQ multiplex PCR. This table holds over 2 million clones, less than 95% found once. The sequencing sample was made of naive CD8+ T cells sorted from blood. The receptors were sampled from a young man in good health. Both conserved end residues are part of each CDR3. The D gene is left open where the match is weak. A row's size may be missing; if present it is once, few, many or a size class.

>TRBJ2-7|.|.|TRBV11-2
CASSWFQTYEQYF
TGTGCCAGCAGCTGGTTTCAGACCTACGAGCAGTACTTC
>TRBJ2-1|TRBD1|.|TRBV7-3
CASSFGTGFNEQFF
TGTGCCAGCAGCTTCGGGACAGGGTTCAATGAGCAGTTCTTC
>TRBJ2-7|.|.|TRBV9
CASSVGPFGDEQYF
TGTGCCAGCAGCGTAGGGCCCTTCGGCGATGAGCAGTACTTC
>TRBJ1-1|TRBD1|.|TRBV5-1
CASSFGGGVTEAFF
TGCGCCAGCAGCTTTGGAGGGGGCGTCACTGAAGCTTTCTTT
>TRBJ1-4|TRBD1|.|TRBV28
CASSNPGQLNEKLFF
TGTGCCAGCAGTAACCCGGGACAGCTTAATGAAAAACTGTTTTTT
>TRBJ2-1|.|.|TRBV19
CASSPFSAGSSYNEQFF
TGTGCCAGTAGTCCGTTTAGCGCGGGAAGCTCCTACAATGAGCAGTTCTTC
>TRBJ2-1|.|.|TRBV5-5
CASSLTQGFYNEQFF
TGTGCCAGCAGCCTAACCCAGGGATTCTACAATGAGCAGTTCTTC
>TRBJ2-7|.|.|TRBV27
CASSFPSYEQYF
TGTGCCAGCAGTTTTCCCTCCTACGAGCAGTACTTC
>TRBJ1-1|.|.|TRBV7-9
CANSLDRIRFTEAFF
TGTGCCAACAGCTTAGACAGGATAAGGTTCACTGAAGCTTTCTTT
>TRBJ2-2|TRBD1|.|TRBV5-4
CASSLWTGASGELFF
TGTGCCAGCAGCCTCTGGACAGGGGCCTCCGGGGAGCTGTTTTTT
>TRBJ2-2|.|.|TRBV11-3
CASSLVGAGGGELFF
TGTGCCAGCAGCTTAGTGGGGGCAGGCGGCGGGGAGCTGTTTTTT
>TRBJ2-5|TRBD2|.|TRBV7-9
CASRLAGKETQYF
TGTGCCAGCCGTCTAGCGGGGAAAGAGACCCAGTACTTC
>TRBJ1-5|.|.|TRBV19
CASSTTQGTGVYSNQPQHF
TGTGCCAGTAGTACTACACAGGGCACCGGGGTTTATAGCAATCAGCCCCAGCATTTT
>TRBJ2-3|.|.|TRBV7-9
CASSQGTLGDTDTQYF
TGTGCCAGCAGCCAGGGAACCTTGGGAGACACAGATACGCAGTATTTT
>TRBJ2-6|.|.|TRBV13
CASSLDGTSSGANVLTF
TGTGCCAGCAGCTTAGATGGGACAAGCTCTGGGGCCAACGTCCTGACTTTC
>TRBJ2-5|.|.|TRBV10-1
CASSEFPKETQYF
TGCGCCAGCAGTGAGTTTCCCAAAGAGACCCAGTACTTC
>TRBJ1-1|.|.|TRBV7-6
CASSPLDVQGYTEAFF
TGTGCCAGCAGCCCTCTAGATGTACAGGGCTATACTGAAGCTTTCTTT
>TRBJ2-5|.|.|TRBV30
CAWNTNQETQYF
TGTGCCTGGAACACAAACCAAGAGACCCAGTACTTC
>TRBJ1-4|.|.|TRBV7-6
CASSLGWGTNEKLFF
TGTGCCAGCAGCTTAGGTTGGGGGACTAATGAAAAACTGTTTTTT
>TRBJ1-5|.|.|TRBV30
CAWSEGQHSNQPQHF
TGTGCCTGGAGTGAGGGGCAGCATAGCAATCAGCCCCAGCATTTT
>TRBJ2-5|TRBD2|.|TRBV6-5
CASSYSGGSEETQYF
TGTGCCAGCAGTTACTCGGGGGGGTCAGAAGAGACCCAGTACTTC
>TRBJ2-1|.|.|TRBV19
CASTDSPLEVEQFF
TGTGCCAGTACGGACAGCCCCTTGGAGGTCGAGCAGTTCTTC
>TRBJ2-1|.|.|TRBV29-1
CSVEALAGPPEQFF
TGCAGCGTTGAAGCTTTGGCGGGCCCACCTGAGCAGTTCTTC
>TRBJ1-2|TRBD1|.|TRBV4-1
CASSQVGDRTGYGYTF
TGCGCCAGCAGCCAAGTTGGGGACCGGACAGGCTATGGCTACACCTTC
>TRBJ1-4|TRBD1|once|TRBV30
CAWSGQGGKLFF
TGTGCCTGGAGTGGACAGGGAGGTAAACTGTTTTTT
>TRBJ2-1|TRBD2|.|TRBV11-2
CASSQGVAGDEQFF
TGTGCCAGCAGTCAGGGGGTAGCGGGAGATGAGCAGTTCTTC
>TRBJ2-7|.|.|TRBV4-1
CASSQKTVAYEQYF
TGCGCCAGCAGCCAGAAGACAGTGGCCTACGAGCAGTACTTC
>TRBJ2-7|TRBD2|.|TRBV18
CASSRLAGSTYEQYF
TGTGCCAGCTCACGATTAGCGGGGTCTACCTACGAGCAGTACTTC
>TRBJ2-7|.|few|TRBV7-2
CASSPGGGGTYEQYF
TGTGCCAGCAGCCCCGGGGGAGGGGGCACCTACGAGCAGTACTTC
>TRBJ1-2|.|.|TRBV29-1
CSVEDSQDGYTF
TGCAGCGTTGAAGATAGCCAGGATGGCTACACCTTC
>TRBJ2-1|TRBD2|.|TRBV6-6
CASSYSLAGVYNEQFF
TGTGCCAGCAGTTACTCGCTAGCGGGAGTATACAATGAGCAGTTCTTC
>TRBJ2-7|.|.|TRBV28
CASSPRLLGIHYEQYF
TGTGCCAGCAGCCCCCGTCTGCTGGGGATACACTACGAGCAGTACTTC
>TRBJ2-2|.|once|TRBV5-1
CASSLAVGKNTGELFF
TGCGCCAGCAGCCTGGCCGTCGGAAAGAACACCGGGGAGCTGTTTTTT
>TRBJ2-1|.|.|TRBV28
CASSSPKTKIAPSSYNEQFF
TGTGCCAGCAGTTCCCCCAAGACTAAAATTGCGCCGAGCTCCTACAATGAGCAGTTCTTC
>TRBJ2-2|TRBD2|.|TRBV10-2
CASSESGSGSSGELFF
TGCGCCAGCAGTGAGTCTGGTAGCGGGAGTTCCGGGGAGCTGTTTTTT
>TRBJ1-6|.|.|TRBV28
CASSLDRGRYNSPLHF
TGTGCCAGCAGTTTGGATAGGGGAAGGTATAATTCACCCCTCCACTTT
>TRBJ1-4|.|.|TRBV15
CATSRDYMEFGEGEKLFF
TGTGCCACCAGCAGAGATTATATGGAATTCGGGGAAGGTGAAAAACTGTTTTTT
>TRBJ2-3|.|.|TRBV4-1
CASSPEPLGDWTDTQYF
TGCGCCAGCAGCCCAGAACCTCTGGGGGATTGGACAGATACGCAGTATTTT